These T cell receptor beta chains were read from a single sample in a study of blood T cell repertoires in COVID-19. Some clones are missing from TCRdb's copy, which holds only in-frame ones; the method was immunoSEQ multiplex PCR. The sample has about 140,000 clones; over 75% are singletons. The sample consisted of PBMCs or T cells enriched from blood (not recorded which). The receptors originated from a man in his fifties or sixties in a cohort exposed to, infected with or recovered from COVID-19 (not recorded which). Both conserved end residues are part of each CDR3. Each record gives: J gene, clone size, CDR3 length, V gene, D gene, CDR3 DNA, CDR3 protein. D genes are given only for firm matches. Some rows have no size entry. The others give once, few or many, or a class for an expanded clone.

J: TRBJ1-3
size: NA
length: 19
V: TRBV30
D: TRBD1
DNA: TGTGCCTGGGCCGTAACCGGGACAGGGACCCCTGGGTGGGGAAACACCATATATTTT
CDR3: CAWAVTGTGTPGWGNTIYF

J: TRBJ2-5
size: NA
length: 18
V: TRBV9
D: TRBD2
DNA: TGTGCCAGCAGCAGGAGCGAGGTACCATGGGCGGGAGAGGAGACCCAGTACTTC
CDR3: CASSRSEVPWAGEETQYF

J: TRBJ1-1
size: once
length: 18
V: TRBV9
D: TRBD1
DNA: TGTGCCAGCAGCGTGGCCCTACAGGGGGGGACAATGGACACTGAAGCTTTCTTT
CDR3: CASSVALQGGTMDTEAFF

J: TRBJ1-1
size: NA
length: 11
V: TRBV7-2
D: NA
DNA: TGTGCCAGCAGCTTCTCCACTGAAGCTTTCTTT
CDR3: CASSFSTEAFF

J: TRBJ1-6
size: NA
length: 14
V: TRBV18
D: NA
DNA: TGTGCCAGCTCACCAGGCTCAGGGGAATCACCCCTCCACTTT
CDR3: CASSPGSGESPLHF

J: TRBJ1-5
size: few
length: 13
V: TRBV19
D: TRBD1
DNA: TGTGCCAGTAGGGGACAGACCAATCAGCCCCAGCATTTT
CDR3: CASRGQTNQPQHF

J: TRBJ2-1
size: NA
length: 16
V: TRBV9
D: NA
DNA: TGTGCCAGCAGTCACTTCGGGGTGCAGGGGTACAATGAGCAGTTCTTC
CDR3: CASSHFGVQGYNEQFF

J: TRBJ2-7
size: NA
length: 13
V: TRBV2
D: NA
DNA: TGTGCCAGCAGTGTGGAGAAGTCCTACGAGCAGTACTTC
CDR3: CASSVEKSYEQYF

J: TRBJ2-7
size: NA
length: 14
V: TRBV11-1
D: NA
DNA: TGTGCCAGCAGCGCCGGAGGGGTCTTCTACGAGCAGTACTTC
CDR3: CASSAGGVFYEQYF

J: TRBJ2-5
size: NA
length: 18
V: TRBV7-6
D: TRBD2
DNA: TGTGCCAGCAGCCCCGGGACTAGCGGGTACCCAATCCAAGAGACCCAGTACTTC
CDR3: CASSPGTSGYPIQETQYF

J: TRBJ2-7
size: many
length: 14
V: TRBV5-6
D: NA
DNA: TGTGCCAGCGCTACAGGCGGCGGGACCTACGAGCAGTACTTC
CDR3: CASATGGGTYEQYF

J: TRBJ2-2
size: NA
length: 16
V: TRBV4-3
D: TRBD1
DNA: TGCGCCAGCAGCCGTGGGACAGGGACGAACACCGGGGAGCTGTTTTTT
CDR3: CASSRGTGTNTGELFF

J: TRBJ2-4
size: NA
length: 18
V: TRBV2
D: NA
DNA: TGTGCCAGCAGTGATCCTAGTGCGGGGTCGATCGGCAAAAACATTCAGTACTTC
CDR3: CASSDPSAGSIGKNIQYF

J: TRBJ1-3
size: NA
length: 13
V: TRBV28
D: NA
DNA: TGTGCCAGTGAACCGGGCCCCGGGGGCACCATATATTTT
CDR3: CASEPGPGGTIYF

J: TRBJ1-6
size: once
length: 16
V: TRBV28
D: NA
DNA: TGTGCCAGCCTGGACAGTCGGCGCGCGAGGAATTCACCCCTCCACTTT
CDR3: CASLDSRRARNSPLHF

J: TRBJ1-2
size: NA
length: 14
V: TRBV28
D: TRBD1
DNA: TGTGCCAGCAGCGGGACAGCCTCTAACTATGGCTACACCTTC
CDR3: CASSGTASNYGYTF

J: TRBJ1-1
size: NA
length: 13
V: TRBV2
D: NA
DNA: TGTGCCAGCAGGGGCAGGGGATATGCTGAAGCTTTCTTT
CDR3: CASRGRGYAEAFF

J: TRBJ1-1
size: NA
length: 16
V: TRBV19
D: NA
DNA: TGTGCCAGTAGTATCCAGGGGACTACATTGAACACTGAAGCTTTCTTT
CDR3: CASSIQGTTLNTEAFF

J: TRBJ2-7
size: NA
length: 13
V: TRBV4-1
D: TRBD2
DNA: TGCGCCAGCAGCCGGGGAGGGCTGGGCGAGCAGTACTTC
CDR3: CASSRGGLGEQYF

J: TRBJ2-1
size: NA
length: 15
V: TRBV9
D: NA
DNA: TGTGCCAGCAGCGCAACCGGGACTTCCTACAATGAGCAGTTCTTC
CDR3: CASSATGTSYNEQFF

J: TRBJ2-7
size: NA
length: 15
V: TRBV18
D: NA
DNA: TGTGCCAGCTCAATGGGGGCGGAGCTATCCTACGAGCAGTACTTC
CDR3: CASSMGAELSYEQYF

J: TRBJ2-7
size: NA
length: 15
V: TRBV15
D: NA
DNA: TGTGCCACCAGCAGAGAGAGGATGGAGTCCTACGAGCAGTACTTC
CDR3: CATSRERMESYEQYF

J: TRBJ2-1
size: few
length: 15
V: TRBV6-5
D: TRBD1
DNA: TGTGCCAGCAGTTATCGGACAGGGATTGTCAATGAGCAGTTCTTC
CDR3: CASSYRTGIVNEQFF

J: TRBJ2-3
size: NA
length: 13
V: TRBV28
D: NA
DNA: TGTGCCAGCAGTACCGGGAGCACAGATACGCAGTATTTT
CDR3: CASSTGSTDTQYF

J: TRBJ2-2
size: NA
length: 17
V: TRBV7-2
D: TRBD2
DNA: TGTGCCAGCAGCTTAGAAGGGCGCGGGGGAAACACCGGGGAGCTGTTTTTT
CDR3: CASSLEGRGGNTGELFF

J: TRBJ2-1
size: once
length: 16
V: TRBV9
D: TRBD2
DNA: TGTGCCAGCAGCCTGATGACTAGCGGGTACTACAATGAGCAGTTCTTC
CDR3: CASSLMTSGYYNEQFF

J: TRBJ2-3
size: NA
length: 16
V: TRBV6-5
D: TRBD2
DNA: TGTGCCAGCAGTTACTCGGTGCTAGCGGGGAGGGATACGCAGTATTTT
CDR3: CASSYSVLAGRDTQYF

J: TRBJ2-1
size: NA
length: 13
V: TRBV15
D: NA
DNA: TGTGCCACCAGCAGAGATCCAGGCGATGAGCAGTTCTTC
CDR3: CATSRDPGDEQFF

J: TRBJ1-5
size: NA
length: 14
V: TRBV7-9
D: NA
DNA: TGTGCCAGCAGCTCTCAGGGTCCCTCCTCGCCCCAGCATTTT
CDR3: CASSSQGPSSPQHF

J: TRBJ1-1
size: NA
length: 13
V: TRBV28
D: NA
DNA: TGTGCCAGCAAAATAACAACCGCCCCTGAAGCTTTCTTT
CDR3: CASKITTAPEAFF

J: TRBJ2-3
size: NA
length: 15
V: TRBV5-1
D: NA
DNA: TGCGCCAGCAGCTTGGTGGGACACGCCGCAGATACGCAGTATTTT
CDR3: CASSLVGHAADTQYF

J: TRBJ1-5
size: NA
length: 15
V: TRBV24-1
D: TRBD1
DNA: TGTGCCACCAGTGCTTCCCGGGACAGTAATCAGCCCCAGCATTTT
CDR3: CATSASRDSNQPQHF

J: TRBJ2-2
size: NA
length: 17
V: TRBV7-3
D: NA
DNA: TGTGCCAGCAGCTTAAAAATCGGAGGGGCTGACACCGGGGAGCTGTTTTTT
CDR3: CASSLKIGGADTGELFF

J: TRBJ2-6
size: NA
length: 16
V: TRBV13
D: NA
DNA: TGTGCCAGCAGCTTAACGGTTGACTCTGGGGCCAACGTCCTGACTTTC
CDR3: CASSLTVDSGANVLTF

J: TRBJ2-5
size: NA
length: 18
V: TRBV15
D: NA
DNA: TGTGCCACCAGCAGAGATGCTTCGGGTTCGCCGTACCAAGAGACCCAGTACTTC
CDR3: CATSRDASGSPYQETQYF

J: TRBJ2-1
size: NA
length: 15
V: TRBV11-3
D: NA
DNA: TGTGCCAGCAGCTTGGGACTTACGGGTTACAATGAGCAGTTCTTC
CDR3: CASSLGLTGYNEQFF

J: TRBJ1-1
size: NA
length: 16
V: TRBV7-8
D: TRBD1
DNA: TGTGCCAGCAGCTCCCGGACAGGGGACCCGAACACTGAAGCTTTCTTT
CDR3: CASSSRTGDPNTEAFF

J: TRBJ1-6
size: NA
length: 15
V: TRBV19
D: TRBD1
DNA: TGTGCCAGTAGCGGGACAGGGGGCACCAATTCACCCCTCCACTTT
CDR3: CASSGTGGTNSPLHF

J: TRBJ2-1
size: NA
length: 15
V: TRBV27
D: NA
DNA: TGTGCCAGCGGCGAGGGGGTAGAAGCCTACAATGAGCAGTTCTTC
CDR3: CASGEGVEAYNEQFF

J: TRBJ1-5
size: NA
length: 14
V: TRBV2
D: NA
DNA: TGTGCCAGCAGTCAGGGAAAAAGCAATCAGCCCCAGCATTTT
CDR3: CASSQGKSNQPQHF

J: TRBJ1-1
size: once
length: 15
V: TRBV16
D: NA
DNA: TGTGCCAGCAGCCAAGAGGGCCGCAGGGGCACTGAAGCTTTCTTT
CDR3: CASSQEGRRGTEAFF

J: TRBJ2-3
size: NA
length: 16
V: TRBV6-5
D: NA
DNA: TGTGCCAGCAGTTACGGCGGTCCTTCTGACACAGATACGCAGTATTTT
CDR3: CASSYGGPSDTDTQYF

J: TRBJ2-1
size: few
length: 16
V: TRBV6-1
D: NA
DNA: TGTGCCAGCAGTGCCCCCGCAGACGGAGCCTACAATGAGCAGTTCTTC
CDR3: CASSAPADGAYNEQFF

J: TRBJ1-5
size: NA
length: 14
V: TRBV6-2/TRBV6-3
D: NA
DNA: TGTGCCAGCAGTTACTCTCAGGGCAATCAGCCCCAGCATTTT
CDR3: CASSYSQGNQPQHF

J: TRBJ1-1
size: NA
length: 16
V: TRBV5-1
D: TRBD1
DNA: TGCGCCAGCAGTTGGGGGACAGGGAAAATGAACACTGAAGCTTTCTTT
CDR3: CASSWGTGKMNTEAFF

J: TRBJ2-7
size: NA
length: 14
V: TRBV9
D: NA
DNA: TGTGCCAGCAACGGGGGACTTACACAAGGGGAGCAGTACTTC
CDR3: CASNGGLTQGEQYF

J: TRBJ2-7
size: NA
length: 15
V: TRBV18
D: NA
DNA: TGTGCCAGCTCACCGGAAAGACTTGAAACCTACGAGCAGTACTTC
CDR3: CASSPERLETYEQYF

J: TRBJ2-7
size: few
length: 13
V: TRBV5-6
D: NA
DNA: TGTGCCAGCAGCTTCCAGGAAGGCCACGAGCAGTACTTC
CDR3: CASSFQEGHEQYF

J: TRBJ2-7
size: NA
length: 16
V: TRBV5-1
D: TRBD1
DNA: TGCGCCAGCAGCTTGGGCCCCGGGACAGGGCAGTACGAGCAGTACTTC
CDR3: CASSLGPGTGQYEQYF

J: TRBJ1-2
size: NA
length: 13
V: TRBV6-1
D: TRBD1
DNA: TGTGCCAGCAGTGAAGTCGACAGGGGTGGCTACACCTTC
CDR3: CASSEVDRGGYTF

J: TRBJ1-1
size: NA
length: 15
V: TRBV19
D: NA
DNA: TGTGCCAGTAGCCCTGGCACTATAAAGAACACTGAAGCTTTCTTT
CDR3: CASSPGTIKNTEAFF

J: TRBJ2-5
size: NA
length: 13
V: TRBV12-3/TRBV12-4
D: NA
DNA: TGTGCCAGCAGCATGACAGACAAGTTGGCCCAGTACTTC
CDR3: CASSMTDKLAQYF

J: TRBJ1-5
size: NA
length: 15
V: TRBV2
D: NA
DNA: TGTGCCAGCGGAGGTCCTACCGAGGGCAATCAGCCCCAGCATTTT
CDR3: CASGGPTEGNQPQHF